This T cell receptor beta chain is drawn from a study of cytomegalovirus exposure and HLA in healthy donors. TCRdb keeps only in-frame clones here, not all; method: immunoSEQ multiplex PCR. Of roughly 220,000 clones listed, under 95% were seen once; the top ten hold 0.85% to 1.2%. Germline CDR1 and CDR2: LNHDA and SQIVND (reference sequence). J lost 2 bases, V lost 8 bases, and 7 bases had no gene match. This CDR3 comprises 15 residues. The chain uses TRBV19 and TRBJ1-5; 9 bases map to TRBD1. This TCR was recovered from a woman younger than 35 in good health and CMV-seronegative. The sequencing input was PBMCs. The CDR3 DNA reads as TGTGCCAGTTCCAACCGGGACAGGGGCAATCAGCCCCAGCATTTT. Its protein is CASSNRDRGNQPQHF. The variable domain in full, with the rest retrieved from reference TRBV19 and TRBJ1-5, is DGGITQSPKYLFRKEGQNVTLSCEQNLNHDAMYWYRQDPGQGLRLIYYSQIVNDFQKGDIAEGYSVSREKKESFPLTVTSAQKNPTAFYLCASSNRDRGNQPQHFGDGTRLSIL.